The present T cell receptor (beta chain) was sequenced within a study of blood T cells in healthy people across ages. Overall study findings and caveats: Long-lived donors had more naive CD4+ cells and higher diversity than aged donors.

The study isolated at least 6.5 million PBMCs from each sample. Primed by a sample-barcoded 5' primer and a J-beta primer mix, a second PCR proceeded for roughly 6 to 12 cycles. TCRdb re-called the 5' RACE reads with MiXCR, one entry per CDR3 protein. The sample yields approximately 800,000 distinct CDR3 sequences, approximately 53% seen once. CDR1 and CDR2 from the germline V gene are MGHDK and SYGVNS. This CDR3 has 14 residues. V was clipped by 6 bases and J by 1 base; unmatched bases: 1. Points on this clonotype: Its target is unknown.

The TCR was taken from a man aged 35 to 55 in good health. V usage is TRBV25-1 and J usage is TRBJ2-2; 8 nucleotides match TRBD1. The material sequenced was blood. The CDR3 sequence is CASRQGVNTGELFF. The CDR3 bases are TGTGCCAGCAGACAGGGGGTGAACACCGGGGAGCTGTTTTTT.